The 24 T cell receptor beta chains given below trace back to one sample, sequenced in a study of shared clonotypes between healthy human individuals. The protocol was immunoSEQ multiplex PCR, while the TCRdb copy is restricted to in-frame clones and leaves out a portion. The data show 2 million to 3 million clones, more than 80% seen once. Sequenced material: naive CD4+ T cells sorted from blood. Specified subset: CD45RA+ positively selected. The receptors were sampled from a man between 18 and 29 years old in good health.

The rearrangement uses TRBV5-6 and TRBJ2-7, with 13 bases that match TRBD2. The length of the CDR3 is 16 residues. After removal of 2 bases from V and 2 bases from J, the junction contained 4 bases not matched to a gene. Germline V gene lookup returns CDR1 SGHDT and CDR2 YYEEEE. The CDR3 reads CASSFTTSGGAYEQYF. CDR3 nucleotides: TGTGCCAGCAGCTTTACTACTAGCGGGGGGGCCTACGAGCAGTACTTC.

Worth noting for this clone: Additional DNA sequences in this sample encode the identical CDR3. This rearrangement joins TRBV5-1 to TRBJ2-2; 8 nucleotides agree with TRBD1. The CDR3 extends over 14 amino acids. V gave up 4 bases and J gave up 4 bases; unmatched junction bases: 3. CDR1 and CDR2 from the germline V gene are SGHRS and YFSETQ. CDR3 protein: CASSVTGGTGELFF. DNA of the CDR3: TGCGCCAGCAGCGTTACAGGGGGCACCGGGGAGCTGTTTTTT.

This chain joins TRBV2 and TRBJ1-1, with D possibly matching TRBD1 (5 bases). V gave up 7 bases and J gave up 0 bases, with 15 bases separating them. The V gene's germline CDR1 is SNHLY and CDR2 FYNNEI. The CDR3 extends over 15 amino acids. In nucleotides, the CDR3 is TGTGCCAGCACCTTAGAGGGACCGATGAACACTGAAGCTTTCTTT. It yields the protein CASTLEGPMNTEAFF.

For this clone: Within the sample, other DNA sequences also encode this same CDR3. V usage is TRBV9 and J usage is TRBJ2-7; 9 bases map to TRBD1. The CDR3 covers 14 residues. In germline, CDR1 is SGDLS, CDR2 YYNGEE. The V and J ends lost 3 bases and 4 bases, in that order; junction bases with no gene match: 5. The CDR3 is CASSAGQGPYEQYF. The DNA of the CDR3 is TGTGCCAGCAGCGCGGGACAGGGACCTTACGAGCAGTACTTC.

For the CDR3, the DNA is TGTGCCAGCAGTTACATGGGGGGGGCTGTCGAGCAGTTCTTC. It translates to CASSYMGGAVEQFF. The gene calls are TRBV6-6 and TRBJ2-1, with D possibly matching TRBD2 (7 bases). Trimming pared 2 bases from V and 10 bases from J, leaving 15 bases between. Per the germline V gene, CDR1 is MNHNY and CDR2 is SVGAGI (reference sequence). The CDR3 totals 14 residues.

The chain uses TRBV5-1 and TRBJ2-3; 10 positions match TRBD2. Germline V CDR1 and CDR2: SGHRS, YFSETQ. CDR3 size: 17 residues. V gave up 4 bases and J gave up 3 bases; unmatched junction bases: 11. DNA for the CDR3: TGCGCCAGCAGCCCCGGGAGAAGCGGGGGGGCAACAGATACGCAGTATTTT. Its translation is CASSPGRSGGATDTQYF.

The V call is TRBV30, the J call TRBJ2-1; 11 nucleotides line up with TRBD2. J gave up 8 bases and V 7 bases, and 19 bases lay outside the gene matches. This CDR3 is built from 17 residues. The germline gives CDR1 GTSNPN, CDR2 SVGIG (reference sequence). The DNA for the CDR3 is TGTGCCTCAACCCAATACAAGATAGCGGGAGGGCCGTATGAGCAGTTCTTC. It is translated as CASTQYKIAGGPYEQFF.

The J gene is TRBJ2-5, the V gene TRBV10-3, with 9 bases that match TRBD2. The DNA end is a closer match to TRBJ2-7, so the J assignment may be wrong. The CDR3 totals 12 residues. Looked up from germline, CDR1 is ENHRY and CDR2 is SYGVKD. CDR3 coding DNA: TGTGCCACCCGGACTAGCGCCTACGAGCAGTACTTC. Its protein product is CATRTSAYEQYF.

The rearrangement joins TRBV7-2 to TRBJ1-2; 9 nucleotides agree with TRBD1. CDR1 and CDR2 from the germline V gene are SGHTA and FQGNSA. J was trimmed by 7 bases and V by 1 base; bases with no gene match: 7. The CDR3 length is 15 residues. The CDR3 bases are TGTGCCAGCAGCTTAGGGGGACAGGGCAGGGGTGGCTACACCTTC. Translation gives CASSLGGQGRGGYTF.

This sequence joins TRBV5-6 and TRBJ1-1; unclear D gene. This CDR3 has 14 residues. V shed 2 bases and J shed 0 bases, with 8 bases lying between them. Looked up from germline, CDR1 is SGHDT and CDR2 is YYEEEE. The CDR3 reads CASSFIGMNTEAFF. The CDR3 nucleotides read TGTGCCAGCAGCTTTATAGGGATGAACACTGAAGCTTTCTTT.

The chain combines TRBV7-2 with TRBJ2-1; TRBD1 matches at 9 bases. Germline V gives CDR1 SGHTA, CDR2 FQGNSA. This CDR3 contains 15 residues. Losses at the gene ends were 6 bases for V and 0 bases for J; bases not matched to a gene: 3. The CDR3 protein is CASRGDRASYNEQFF. The CDR3 DNA reads as TGTGCCAGCAGGGGGGACAGGGCCTCCTACAATGAGCAGTTCTTC.

Points on this clone: In the same sample, other DNA sequences code for this CDR3. The rearrangement links TRBV5-4 to TRBJ2-6, with D possibly matching TRBD2 (6 bases). The CDR3 has 15 residues. With 2 bases removed from V and 0 bases from J, the gap between germline ends came to 6 bases. CDR1 SGHNT and CDR2 YYREEE come from the germline V gene (reference sequence). In DNA form, the CDR3 reads TGTGCCAGCAGCTTTAGCGGCTCTGGGGCCAACGTCCTGACTTTC. Translated: CASSFSGSGANVLTF.

This chain joins TRBV14 and TRBJ1-1; no definite D call. With 0 bases removed from V and 1 base from J, the gap between germline ends came to 12 bases. CDR1 is SGHDN and CDR2 is FVKESK in the germline V gene. The CDR3 has 16 residues. The CDR3 DNA reads TGTGCCAGCAGCCAAGAATGGCGGGTGGGGAACACTGAAGCTTTCTTT. Its protein product is CASSQEWRVGNTEAFF.

The chain recombines TRBV10-3 with TRBJ2-3; 11 bases fit TRBD1. CDR1 is ENHRY, CDR2 SYGVKD, per germline. This CDR3 is 18 amino acids long. V lost 6 bases and J lost 5; bases outside the gene matches: 16. The CDR3 loop reads CAISVTGQGVGALDTQYF. The CDR3 region has the DNA TGTGCCATCAGCGTGACGGGACAGGGGGTAGGTGCCCTAGATACGCAGTATTTT.

About this clone itself: This CDR3 is also generated by other DNA sequences in the sample. The rearrangement uses TRBV6-5 and TRBJ2-7; 8 bases fit TRBD1. Germline V gives CDR1 MNHEY, CDR2 SVGAGI. The length of the CDR3 is 14 residues. Losses at the gene ends were 7 bases for V and 0 bases for J; bases not matched to a gene: 5. The CDR3 bases are TGTGCCAGCACCCCAGGGACAGGCTCCTACGAGCAGTACTTC. It translates to CASTPGTGSYEQYF.

The rearrangement links TRBV19 to TRBJ1-2; D is perhaps TRBD1 (6 bases). CDR3 size: 14 residues. V shed 7 bases and J shed 6 bases, with 18 bases lying between them. Germline-derived CDR1 and CDR2 are LNHDA and SQIVND (reference sequence). DNA for the CDR3: TGTGCCAGTATTGGAGTAGGGGGGCGTCATGGCTACACCTTC. This gives the protein CASIGVGGRHGYTF.

The V gene is TRBV14, the J gene TRBJ2-5, with 7 nucleotides matching TRBD2. Per the germline V gene, CDR1 is SGHDN and CDR2 is FVKESK. Germline trimming cut 1 base from V and 3 bases from J; bases unmatched to any gene: 5. The CDR3 spans 15 residues. The CDR3 DNA sequence: TGTGCCAGCAGCCAAGTCTTGGGGGGGAAAGAGACCCAGTACTTC. Translated, it gives CASSQVLGGKETQYF.

V gene TRBV6-6 combines with J gene TRBJ2-1; TRBD2 agrees at 7 bases. In germline, CDR1 is MNHNY, CDR2 SVGAGI (reference sequence). V trimming: 1 base; J trimming: 6 bases; junction bases outside the gene matches: 3. There are 14 residues in the CDR3. This CDR3 is CASSYWEGGNEQFF. CDR3 nucleotide sequence: TGTGCCAGCAGTTACTGGGAGGGAGGCAATGAGCAGTTCTTC.

Comment on this clone: Additional DNA sequences in this sample encode the identical CDR3. This chain uses TRBV5-4 with TRBJ2-5, with 10 bases that match TRBD2. Germline values: CDR1 SGHNT, CDR2 YYREEE (reference sequence). V dropped 4 bases and J dropped 3; count of bases not matched to a gene: 6. This CDR3 spans 15 amino acids. CDR3 coding DNA: TGTGCCAGCAGCCCACGGACTAGCGGCGAAGAGACCCAGTACTTC. Translating gives CASSPRTSGEETQYF.

The chain couples TRBV7-2 to TRBJ1-1; D gene ambiguous. V was shortened by 1 base and J by 3 bases, with 6 bases between the two germline ends. From germline, CDR1 is SGHTA and CDR2 FQGNSA. The CDR3 length is 13 residues. CDR3 in DNA: TGTGCCAGCAGCTTAGATCCATACACTGAAGCTTTCTTT. Its translation is CASSLDPYTEAFF.

This chain connects TRBV6-6 to TRBJ2-6; D unresolved. CDR3 size: 13 residues. V was pared by 6 bases and J by 4 bases, with 7 bases between. The germline gives CDR1 MNHNY, CDR2 SVGAGI (reference sequence). CDR3 bases: TGTGCCAGCAGGCGTACAGGGGCCAACGTCCTGACTTTC. Protein sequence: CASRRTGANVLTF.

The chain combines TRBV9 with TRBJ2-2; D unclear. Per the germline V gene, CDR1 is SGDLS and CDR2 is YYNGEE. V lost 2 bases and J lost 5, with 10 bases in between. The length of the CDR3 is 14 residues. CDR3 DNA: TGTGCCAGCAGCGTGCGACATGAAACCGGGGAGCTGTTTTTT. Translated: CASSVRHETGELFF.

Worth noting for this clone: Given the absence of the conserved phenylalanine or tryptophan at the CDR3 end, a read error is likely. The DNA is left out, because the CDR3 cannot be placed on it with certainty; the CDR3 is given as TCRdb lists it. V usage is TRBV23-1 and J usage is TRBJ1-1. TRBV23-1 is an open reading frame whose function is uncertain. The CDR3 is 12 residues long, counting both termini. CDR3 protein: CASRQSTLDRAL.

On this clone itself: Other nucleotide sequences from this sample produce the same CDR3. V is TRBV7-2 and J is TRBJ2-2; D not certain. The CDR3 totals 13 residues. The V gene's germline CDR1 is SGHTA and CDR2 FQGNSA. Trimming left V 4 bases short and J 6 bases short, with 9 bases between. This CDR3 is CASSSRVSGELFF. The DNA of the CDR3 is TGTGCCAGCAGCTCAAGGGTGTCCGGGGAGCTGTTTTTT.